This T cell receptor (beta chain) was identified during a study of cytomegalovirus exposure and HLA in healthy donors. Primers for the PCR totalled 60 Vbeta and 13 Jbeta. This table comes from immunoSEQ multiplex PCR, and its TCRdb copy is limited to in-frame clones, with some not included. The sample carries more than 150,000 clones, 81% recorded once. Points from the study as a whole: Later on, analysis showed that most CMV-associated TCR beta chains appeared to be HLA-restricted.

With respect to this clone: Its antigen is as yet unknown.

Sequencing used PBMCs. The origin of this receptor is a woman aged 25 to 39 in good health and CMV-seronegative.

CDR3 sequence: CASSEFDSGSYEQYF. CDR3 DNA: TGTGCCAGCAGTGAATTCGACAGCGGGTCCTACGAGCAGTACTTC. The rearrangement links TRBV6-4 to TRBJ2-7, with D possibly being TRBD2 (6 bases). Germline V lookup: CDR1 MRHNA, CDR2 SNTAGT. This CDR3 comprises 15 residues. Trimming took off 3 bases at V and 1 base at J, with 13 bases between the two ends.